Presented here are 14 T cell receptor beta chains from one specimen sequenced in a study of blood T cell repertoires in COVID-19. Clones were read by immunoSEQ multiplex PCR, and TCRdb kept only the in-frame ones, dropping some. Among 250,000 to 300,000 clones, 89% were seen once, and the ten largest hold 2% to 2.5%. Sequencing used peripheral blood. The origin of the receptors is a man aged 50 to 59 with acute or convalescent COVID-19.

The gene calls are TRBV12-3 or TRBV12-4 and TRBJ1-6, with unresolved D. V was cut by 6 bases and J by 9 bases, with 12 bases left in between. CDR3 length: 13 residues. CDR3 loop: CASSSSRGSPLHF. The CDR3 DNA follows: TGTGCCAGCAGCTCGTCACGGGGTTCACCCCTCCACTTT.

The V and J genes are TRBV5-4 and TRBJ1-6; TRBD1 matches 10 bases. V lost 4 bases and J lost 10; bases outside the gene matches: 8. Germline V CDR1 and CDR2: SGHNT, YYREEE (reference sequence). The CDR3 length is 15 residues. The CDR3 loop is CASSRGTGEESPLHF. In DNA, the CDR3 is TGTGCCAGCAGCAGGGGGACAGGGGAGGAATCACCCCTCCACTTT.

As to this clone: The sample has other DNA sequences that encode this CDR3 too. The chain combines TRBV29-1 with TRBJ1-5; TRBD1 matches at 7 bases. Germline assignment: CDR1 SQVTM and CDR2 ANQGSEA. The V segment lost 7 bases and the J segment 5 bases; nucleotides outside the gene matches: 8. The CDR3 has 13 residues. CDR3 in DNA: TGCAGCGGCGCTACAGGGGTCGATCAGCCCCAGCATTTT. It yields the protein CSGATGVDQPQHF.

This clone was recorded once. This sequence joins TRBV6-1 and TRBJ2-2, with D perhaps matching TRBD2 (5 bases). V was clipped by 3 bases and J by 14 bases, with 16 bases between them. The CDR3 spans 13 residues. In germline, CDR1 is MNHNS, CDR2 SASEGT. As DNA, the CDR3 is TGTGCCAGCAGTGAGATTGGCTGGGAGTCTCTGTTTTTT. It translates to CASSEIGWESLFF.

This clone was counted a few times. This chain uses TRBV6-5 with TRBJ2-7, with 7 bases fitting TRBD2. V trimming: 6 bases; J trimming: 3 bases; junction bases outside the gene matches: 2. The CDR3 extends over 12 amino acids. Germline CDR1 is MNHEY and CDR2 is SVGAGI. CDR3 amino acids: CASRRGGYEQYF. The CDR3 region has the DNA TGTGCCAGCAGGCGCGGGGGCTACGAGCAGTACTTC.

The chain joins TRBV5-1 to TRBJ2-1; maybe TRBD1 (6 bases). V was clipped by 4 bases and J by 3 bases, with 11 bases between them. The CDR3 has 14 amino acids. The germline V gene encodes CDR1 SGHRS and CDR2 YFSETQ. The CDR3 is CASSAQGGYNEQFF. The CDR3 nucleotides read TGCGCCAGCAGCGCACAGGGTGGCTACAATGAGCAGTTCTTC.

This chain links TRBV9 with TRBJ2-7; the match to TRBD2 covers 8 bases. The V gene end was trimmed by 3 bases and the J gene end by 4 bases; junction bases not matched to a gene: 6. The CDR3 has 14 residues. The germline V gene encodes CDR1 SGDLS and CDR2 YYNGEE. CDR3 sequence (DNA): TGTGCCAGCAGCGAGGGGACTAGTGAGTACGAGCAGTACTTC. Translated: CASSEGTSEYEQYF.

V and J are TRBV19 and TRBJ1-5, with D perhaps matching TRBD1 (6 bases). Germline V gives CDR1 LNHDA, CDR2 SQIVND (reference sequence). Trimming pared 9 bases from V and 3 bases from J, leaving 18 bases between. The CDR3 loop spans 15 amino acids. The CDR3 spells CARGALESLNQPQHF. The CDR3 coding sequence is TGTGCCAGGGGGGCCCTCGAGTCTCTCAATCAGCCCCAGCATTTT.

The CDR3 loop reads CASSQDREQGVDTQYF. The CDR3 nucleotides read TGTGCCAGCAGCCAAGATAGGGAACAGGGGGTGGATACGCAGTATTTT. This rearrangement joins TRBV3-1 (or the pseudogene TRBV3-2) to TRBJ2-3; 8 positions agree with TRBD1. CDR3 length: 16 residues. The germline gives CDR1 LGHDT, CDR2 YNNKEL (reference sequence). Trimming removed 0 bases from V and 6 bases from J; junction bases left unmatched: 8.

The chain recombines TRBV5-1 with TRBJ2-7; 9 nucleotides line up with TRBD2. Germline V CDR1 and CDR2: SGHRS, YFSETQ. The V gene end was trimmed by 2 bases and the J gene end by 0 bases; junction bases not matched to a gene: 6. The CDR3 has 16 amino acids. CDR3 protein: CASSFTLAGNSYEQYF. The CDR3 DNA is TGCGCCAGCAGCTTCACCCTAGCGGGGAACTCCTACGAGCAGTACTTC.

The chain joins TRBV24-1 to TRBJ1-5; 7 bases are a match to TRBD1. Germline V gene sequence: CDR1 KGHDR, CDR2 SFDVKD. CDR3 length: 16 residues. J lost 1 base, V lost 2 bases, and 4 bases had no gene match. The CDR3 sequence is CATSDSRQGSNQPQHF. DNA for the CDR3: TGTGCCACCAGTGATTCTAGACAGGGAAGCAATCAGCCCCAGCATTTT.

The V gene is TRBV11-3, the J gene TRBJ2-1; 9 nucleotides match TRBD2. V was pared by 3 bases and J by 8 bases, with 2 bases of the junction left unmatched. The germline V gene encodes CDR1 SGHNT and CDR2 YENEEA. This CDR3 has 13 residues. The CDR3 here is CASSLRGGDEQFF. As DNA, the CDR3 is TGTGCCAGCAGCTTGCGGGGGGGGGATGAGCAGTTCTTC.

The chain employs TRBV6-2 or TRBV6-3 and TRBJ1-2; perhaps TRBD1 as D (5 bases). The germline V gene has CDR1 MNHEY and CDR2 SVGEGT. V shed 0 bases and J shed 12 bases, with 11 bases lying between them. The length of the CDR3 is 12 residues. The CDR3 coding sequence is TGTGCCAGCAGTTACTCGCAGGGTTCACACACCTTC. Protein: CASSYSQGSHTF.

This chain connects TRBV29-1 to TRBJ1-2, with 8 bases aligning to TRBD1. Germline CDR1 SQVTM, CDR2 ANQGSEA. This CDR3 comprises 14 residues. J gave up 4 bases and V 5 bases, and 9 bases lay outside the gene matches. CDR3 in DNA: TGCAGCGTTCCCCAGGACAGGGAGGGCTATGGCTACACCTTC. It translates to CSVPQDREGYGYTF.